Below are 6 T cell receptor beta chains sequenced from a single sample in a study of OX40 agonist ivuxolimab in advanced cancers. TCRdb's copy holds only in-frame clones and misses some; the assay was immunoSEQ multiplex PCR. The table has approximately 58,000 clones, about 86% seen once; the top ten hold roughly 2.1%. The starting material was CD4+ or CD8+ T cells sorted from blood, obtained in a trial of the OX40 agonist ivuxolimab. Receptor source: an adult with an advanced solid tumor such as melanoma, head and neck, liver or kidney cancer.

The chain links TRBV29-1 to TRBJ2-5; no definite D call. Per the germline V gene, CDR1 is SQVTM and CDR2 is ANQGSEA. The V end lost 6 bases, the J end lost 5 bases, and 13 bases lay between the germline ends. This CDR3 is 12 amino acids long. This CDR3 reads CSVASNGETQYF. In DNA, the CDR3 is TGCAGCGTCGCCAGTAATGGGGAGACCCAGTACTTC.

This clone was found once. The CDR3 spells CASTQTSWTGELFF. DNA for the CDR3: TGTGCCAGCACCCAAACCTCATGGACCGGGGAGCTGTTTTTT. The gene calls are TRBV2 and TRBJ2-2; D is uncertain. Trimming cost V 7 bases and J 5 bases, with 14 bases left between them. This CDR3 spans 14 amino acids. The V gene's germline CDR1 is SNHLY and CDR2 FYNNEI.

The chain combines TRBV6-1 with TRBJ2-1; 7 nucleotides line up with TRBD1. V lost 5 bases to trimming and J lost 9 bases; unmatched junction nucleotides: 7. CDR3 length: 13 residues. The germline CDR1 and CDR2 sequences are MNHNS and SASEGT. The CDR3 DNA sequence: TGTGCCAGCAGTCAAAAGGGGGCACTTGAGCAGTTCTTC. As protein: CASSQKGALEQFF.

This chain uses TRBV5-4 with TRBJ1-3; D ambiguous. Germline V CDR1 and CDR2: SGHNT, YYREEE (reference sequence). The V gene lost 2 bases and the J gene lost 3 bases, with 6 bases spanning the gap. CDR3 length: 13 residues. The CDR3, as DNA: TGTGCCAGCAGCTTAAACGATGGAAACACCATATATTTT. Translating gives CASSLNDGNTIYF.

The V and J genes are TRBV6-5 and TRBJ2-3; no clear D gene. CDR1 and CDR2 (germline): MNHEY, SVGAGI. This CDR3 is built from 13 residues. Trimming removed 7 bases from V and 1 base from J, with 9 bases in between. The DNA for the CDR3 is TGTGCCAGCACCGCGACCCGCACAGATACGCAGTATTTT. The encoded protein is CASTATRTDTQYF.

CDR3 region: CATSSPGGLHEKLFF. As DNA, the CDR3 is TGTGCCACCAGCAGTCCCGGGGGCTTGCATGAAAAACTGTTTTTT. The J gene is TRBJ1-4, the V gene TRBV15; weak D call: TRBD1 (6 bases). CDR1 is LNHNV, CDR2 YYDKDF, per germline (reference sequence). The CDR3 totals 15 residues. Trimming removed 3 bases at V and 6 bases at J, with 14 bases between.